This is a list of T cell receptor beta chains from one sample in a study of blood T cell repertoires in COVID-19. Here immunoSEQ multiplex PCR was the method, and the copy in TCRdb shows in-frame clones only, minus some. The table has about 300,000 clones, more than 80% seen once. Sequenced: peripheral blood. These TCRs come from a man aged 18 to 30 who had recovered from COVID-19. The CDR3 runs from the conserved cysteine through the conserved F or W. Clone sizes are given selectively: once, few, many, or a class where the clone is expanded.

clone size: once
V gene: TRBV4-3
CDR3 protein: CASSQDRGLAAYEQYF

clone size: NA
V gene: TRBV19
CDR3 protein: CASSRQFFYEQYF

clone size: NA
V gene: TRBV6-5
CDR3 protein: CASTPYSYEQYF

clone size: NA
V gene: TRBV7-9
CDR3 protein: CASSSPGTSGSYEQYF

clone size: NA
V gene: TRBV25-1
CDR3 protein: CASREPGGTEAFF

clone size: NA
V gene: TRBV6-5
CDR3 protein: CASSYRDSTDTQYF

clone size: once
V gene: TRBV2
CDR3 protein: CASRNRGTSGSSYNEQFF

clone size: NA
V gene: TRBV4-2
CDR3 protein: CASSLTGWYGYTF

clone size: NA
V gene: TRBV7-3
CDR3 protein: CASSWGTGDEQFF

clone size: NA
V gene: TRBV5-1
CDR3 protein: CASLPGLAGNNEQFF

clone size: NA
V gene: TRBV4-3
CDR3 protein: CASSQGQGGSYGYTF

clone size: NA
V gene: TRBV2
CDR3 protein: CASIQGGMSSYNEQFF

clone size: NA
V gene: TRBV29-1
CDR3 protein: CSFRDLNTEAFF

clone size: NA
V gene: TRBV3-1/TRBV3-2
CDR3 protein: CASSQVGQLNTEAFF

clone size: NA
V gene: TRBV7-2
CDR3 protein: CASSLGPPAGAEAFF

clone size: NA
V gene: TRBV19
CDR3 protein: CASSITLDSPNTGELFF

clone size: NA
V gene: TRBV9
CDR3 protein: CASSVAARGSTDTQYF

clone size: NA
V gene: TRBV3-1/TRBV3-2
CDR3 protein: CASSQVGTSGSKDTGELFF

clone size: NA
V gene: TRBV2
CDR3 protein: CASSATVFHF

clone size: NA
V gene: TRBV27
CDR3 protein: CATRTGGSFTEAFF

clone size: NA
V gene: TRBV6-1
CDR3 protein: CASSEALSGGNGYEQYF

clone size: few
V gene: TRBV2
CDR3 protein: CASSGFGGANTEAFF

clone size: NA
V gene: TRBV5-1
CDR3 protein: CASARDPKDYGYTF

clone size: NA
V gene: TRBV6-1
CDR3 protein: CASSELAGPYEQYF

clone size: once
V gene: TRBV6-6
CDR3 protein: CASSWGGDEQFF

clone size: NA
V gene: TRBV15
CDR3 protein: CATSRDVAGNYEQYF

clone size: few
V gene: TRBV25-1
CDR3 protein: CASSAWMGQGENEKLFF

clone size: NA
V gene: TRBV7-9
CDR3 protein: CASSSGASGLTSYEQYF

clone size: NA
V gene: TRBV19
CDR3 protein: CASSIQKSSTDTQYF

clone size: NA
V gene: TRBV3-1/TRBV3-2
CDR3 protein: CASSQIDYTDTQYF

clone size: NA
V gene: TRBV18
CDR3 protein: CASSPTQLPSTSGELFF

clone size: NA
V gene: TRBV7-9
CDR3 protein: CASSLGPPRGMNTEAFF

clone size: NA
V gene: TRBV5-1
CDR3 protein: CASTDRGVSYEQYF

clone size: NA
V gene: TRBV7-9
CDR3 protein: CASSPQRRHEQYF

clone size: NA
V gene: TRBV6-5
CDR3 protein: CASSYGRAPRNEQFF

clone size: once
V gene: TRBV12-3/TRBV12-4
CDR3 protein: CAVNRNTEAFF

clone size: NA
V gene: TRBV6-4
CDR3 protein: CASKDRNTQYF

clone size: NA
V gene: TRBV5-1
CDR3 protein: CASSPGQAQETQYF

clone size: few
V gene: TRBV2
CDR3 protein: CASSGQGGTDTQYF

clone size: NA
V gene: TRBV7-9
CDR3 protein: CASSTGSSGNTIYF